The 26 T cell receptor beta chains below were found in one sample sequenced in a study of shared clonotypes between healthy human individuals. Generated by immunoSEQ multiplex PCR, the TCRdb table keeps only in-frame clones and is missing some. Altogether 1.6 million or so clones are present, more than 95% being singletons, with the ten largest covering roughly 1.2%. The sequenced material came from naive CD4+ T cells sorted from blood. The subset: CD45RA+ positively selected. These receptors all come from a man under 40 in good health.

V and J are TRBV7-2 and TRBJ1-1; D remains unclear. Per the germline V gene, CDR1 is SGHTA and CDR2 is FQGNSA. The CDR3 extends over 14 amino acids. V gave up 2 bases and J gave up 5 bases, with 12 bases separating them. The CDR3 sequence is CASSLRQLWTEAFF. In DNA form, the CDR3 reads TGTGCCAGCAGCTTACGACAACTTTGGACTGAAGCTTTCTTT.

Comment on this clone: Other nucleotide sequences in the sample specify the same CDR3. V usage is TRBV5-1 and J usage is TRBJ2-5; D might be TRBD1 (6 bases). In germline, CDR1 is SGHRS, CDR2 YFSETQ. The CDR3 runs to 14 residues. V shed 3 bases and J shed 1 base, with 10 bases lying between them. CDR3 coding DNA: TGCGCCAGCAGCTCCACAGGGATCCAAGAGACCCAGTACTTC. It is translated as CASSSTGIQETQYF.

This chain uses TRBV5-4 with TRBJ2-7; weak D call: TRBD1 (5 bases). The germline V and J ends were trimmed by 6 bases and 3 bases, with 16 bases remaining between them. Germline values: CDR1 SGHNT, CDR2 YYREEE (reference sequence). The CDR3 loop spans 14 amino acids. The CDR3 reads CASKSEGASYEQYF. CDR3 DNA sequence: TGTGCCAGCAAATCGGAAGGGGCAAGCTACGAGCAGTACTTC.

This chain joins TRBV29-1 and TRBJ2-7, with D perhaps TRBD2 (6 bases). The CDR3 is 13 residues long. V lost 3 bases and J 4 bases, leaving 13 bases between the germline ends. Per germline, CDR1 SQVTM and CDR2 ANQGSEA. CDR3 nucleotide sequence: TGCAGCGTTGATAGGCAGGGAGGATACGAGCAGTACTTC. Its translation: CSVDRQGGYEQYF.

This clone has a single count. The chain couples TRBV28 to TRBJ1-2, with D hard to call. Trimming cost V 6 bases and J 0 bases, with 17 bases left between them. CDR1 and CDR2 (germline): MDHEN, SYDVKM. This CDR3 is 16 amino acids long. This CDR3 reads CASREGTITSNYGYTF. CDR3 nucleotides: TGTGCCAGCAGAGAGGGAACCATAACCTCTAACTATGGCTACACCTTC.

The chain is built from TRBV6-6 and TRBJ1-1; possibly TRBD1 for D (5 bases). The CDR3 totals 13 residues. Trimming shortened V by 8 bases and J by 1 base, and 11 bases separated the two germline ends. Germline V gives CDR1 MNHNY, CDR2 SVGAGI (reference sequence). The CDR3 nucleotides are TGTGCCAGCCGGAAAAGGGGGAACACTGAAGCTTTCTTT. Translating it yields CASRKRGNTEAFF.

This chain uses TRBV27 with TRBJ2-3; 7 bases fit TRBD2. The CDR3 covers 15 residues. Germline-derived CDR1 and CDR2 are MNHEY and SMNVEV (reference sequence). V lost 5 bases, J lost 6 bases, and 11 bases stayed unmatched. This CDR3 is CASSPLVMREDTQYF. The CDR3 nucleotides read TGTGCCAGCAGTCCCCTCGTTATGCGGGAGGATACGCAGTATTTT.

The chain couples TRBV11-2 to TRBJ2-4; D ambiguous. CDR3 size: 20 residues. Germline-derived CDR1 and CDR2 are SGHAT and FQNNGV. Trimming left V 0 bases short and J 0 bases short, with 21 bases between. In DNA form, the CDR3 reads TGTGCCAGCAGCTTAGATAGCCAAGGGTATATTAGAGTAGCCAAAAACATTCAGTACTTC. Translating gives CASSLDSQGYIRVAKNIQYF. Based on the CDR3 plus reference TRBV11-2 and TRBJ2-4, the full variable domain is EAGVAQSPRYKIIEKRQSVAFWCNPISGHATLYWYQQILGQGPKLLIQFQNNGVVDDSQLPKDRFSAERLKGVDSTLKIQPAKLEDSAVYLCASSLDSQGYIRVAKNIQYFGAGTRLSVL.

The CDR3 nucleotides are TGCGCCAGCAGCACGGGACTAGCGGGAGCAGATACGCAGTATTTT. This translates into CASSTGLAGADTQYF. The V and J genes are TRBV5-1 and TRBJ2-3; 14 bases line up with TRBD2. The V segment lost 4 bases and the J segment 4 bases; nucleotides outside the gene matches: 2. Germline-derived CDR1 and CDR2 are SGHRS and YFSETQ. The CDR3 consists of 15 residues.

This sequence joins TRBV7-2 and TRBJ2-4, with D possibly being TRBD1 (6 bases). Per the germline V gene, CDR1 is SGHTA and CDR2 is FQGNSA. Trimming removed 2 bases from V and 3 bases from J, with 14 bases in between. The CDR3 is 16 residues long. DNA for the CDR3: TGTGCCAGCAGCTTAAGACAGGCCGAAGGCAAAAACATTCAGTACTTC. It yields the protein CASSLRQAEGKNIQYF.

V gene TRBV7-8 combines with J gene TRBJ1-2; D is unresolved. The CDR3 runs to 13 residues. The V gene's germline CDR1 is SGHVS and CDR2 FQNEAQ. The germline V and J ends were trimmed by 3 bases and 3 bases, with 8 bases remaining between them. CDR3 amino acids: CASSFRVDYGYTF. The DNA for the CDR3 is TGTGCCAGCAGCTTTAGGGTGGACTATGGCTACACCTTC.

The V call is TRBV5-1, the J call TRBJ2-1; D is possibly TRBD2 (6 bases). This CDR3 region has 15 residues. Germline V gives CDR1 SGHRS, CDR2 YFSETQ. V dropped 0 bases and J dropped 5 bases, with 12 bases sitting between them. Here the CDR3 DNA reads TGCGCCAGCAGCTTGGATGGGACTCCAAACAATGAGCAGTTCTTC. This sequence encodes CASSLDGTPNNEQFF.

In its sample, this clone was seen once. The chain carries TRBV11-2 and TRBJ2-5, with D possibly TRBD1 on 6 matching bases. Looked up from germline, CDR1 is SGHAT and CDR2 is FQNNGV. This CDR3 has 15 amino acids. Trimming took off 5 bases at V and 2 bases at J, with 15 bases between the two ends. The CDR3 DNA is TGTGCCAGCAGCAGAATGACAGGACCACAAGAGACCCAGTACTTC. Its protein is CASSRMTGPQETQYF.

The rearrangement uses TRBV5-1 and TRBJ1-2; D is undetermined. V was clipped by 0 bases and J by 8 bases, with 14 bases between them. Germline CDR1 and CDR2: SGHRS and YFSETQ. The CDR3 contains 14 residues. DNA for the CDR3: TGCGCCAGCAGCTTGGGGGGTTTTCTTGGCGGCTACACCTTC. Protein sequence: CASSLGGFLGGYTF.

The chain carries TRBV5-1 and TRBJ2-3; D possibly corresponds to TRBD1 (7 bases). From germline, CDR1 is SGHRS and CDR2 YFSETQ. This CDR3 is built from 17 residues. With 7 bases removed from V and 2 bases from J, the gap between germline ends came to 23 bases. CDR3 nucleotide sequence: TGCGCCAGCCGACCGACAGGGAGGCATCTTATCACAGATACGCAGTATTTT. Protein: CASRPTGRHLITDTQYF.

This chain connects TRBV7-8 to TRBJ2-7; 11 nucleotides align to TRBD2. This CDR3 has 16 amino acids. CDR1 is SGHVS, CDR2 FQNEAQ, per germline. V lost 6 bases, J lost 1 base, and 8 bases stayed unmatched. The CDR3, as DNA: TGTGCCAGCAGGCTTACTAGCGGGAGATCGTCCTACGAGCAGTACTTC. It yields the protein CASRLTSGRSSYEQYF. The full variable domain, in which reference TRBV7-8 and TRBJ2-7 provide the parts outside the CDR3, is GAGVSQSPRYKVAKRGQDVALRCDPISGHVSLFWYQQALGQGPEFLTYFQNEAQLDKSGLPSDRFFAERPEGSVSTLKIQRTQQEDSAVYLCASRLTSGRSSYEQYFGPGTRLTVT.

This clone occurred once. The chain uses TRBV5-1 and TRBJ2-5; D gene ambiguous. The CDR3 consists of 13 residues. Trimming pared 1 base from V and 2 bases from J, leaving 6 bases between. Germline loops: CDR1 SGHRS, CDR2 YFSETQ. The CDR3 DNA reads as TGCGCCAGCAGCTTGCGGTGGCAAGAGACCCAGTACTTC. This sequence encodes CASSLRWQETQYF.

This chain links TRBV5-4 with TRBJ2-1; tentative D call: TRBD2 (5 bases). V was trimmed by 6 bases and J by 8 bases, leaving 15 bases between them. Germline lookup yields CDR1 SGHNT and CDR2 YYREEE (reference sequence). The length of the CDR3 is 13 residues. In DNA form, the CDR3 reads TGTGCCAGCACCCCACGAGGGAGCGATGAGCAGTTCTTC. Translated: CASTPRGSDEQFF. Together with reference TRBV5-4 and TRBJ2-1, the CDR3 gives the full variable domain: ETGVTQSPTHLIKTRGQQVTLRCSSQSGHNTVSWYQQALGQGPQFIFQYYREEENGRGNFPPRFSGLQFPNYSSELNVNALELDDSALYLCASTPRGSDEQFFGPGTRLTVL.

About this clone itself: At the DNA level, this CDR3 is encoded by other sequences in the same sample as well. The chain couples TRBV7-8 to TRBJ1-1; 7 bases line up with TRBD1. Germline-derived CDR1 and CDR2 are SGHVS and FQNEAQ. The V and J ends lost 5 bases and 1 base, in that order; junction bases with no gene match: 4. The CDR3 runs 14 residues. The CDR3 nucleotides read TGTGCCAGCAGCAGGGACAGAGGGAACACTGAAGCTTTCTTT. Translation gives CASSRDRGNTEAFF. Combining the CDR3 with reference TRBV7-8 and TRBJ1-1 gives the whole variable domain GAGVSQSPRYKVAKRGQDVALRCDPISGHVSLFWYQQALGQGPEFLTYFQNEAQLDKSGLPSDRFFAERPEGSVSTLKIQRTQQEDSAVYLCASSRDRGNTEAFFGQGTRLTVV.

The chain recombines TRBV6-5 with TRBJ1-2, with D perhaps matching TRBD1 (6 bases). Germline CDR1 and CDR2: MNHEY and SVGAGI. V gave up 1 base and J gave up 8 bases, with 17 bases separating them. The CDR3 has 15 residues. CDR3 sequence: CASSYFEQGGMGYTF. The CDR3 nucleotides read TGTGCCAGCAGTTACTTTGAACAGGGAGGCATGGGCTACACCTTC.

V usage is TRBV18 and J usage is TRBJ2-6, with D possibly being TRBD2 (5 bases). CDR1 KGHSH and CDR2 LQKENI come from the germline V gene. The V end was cut by 3 bases, the J end by 2 bases, with 8 bases between. This CDR3 is 15 amino acids long. The CDR3 DNA is TGTGCCAGCTCACCGAACGGGGCTGGGGCCAACGTCCTGACTTTC. This sequence encodes CASSPNGAGANVLTF.

The CDR3 DNA is TGCAGCGTTGAAGGCCTGGAGACCCAGTACTTC. The encoded protein is CSVEGLETQYF. This chain joins TRBV29-1 and TRBJ2-5; D is ambiguous. Deletions cut 1 base from V and 5 bases from J, with 5 bases between. Germline V gene sequence: CDR1 SQVTM, CDR2 ANQGSEA. The CDR3 covers 11 residues. The full variable domain, with the rest looked up from reference TRBV29-1 and TRBJ2-5, is SAVISQKPSRDICQRGTSLTIQCQVDSQVTMMFWYRQQPGQSLTLIATANQGSEATYESGFVIDKFPISRPNLTFSTLTVSNMSPEDSSIYLCSVEGLETQYFGPGTRLLVL.

The genes are TRBV18 and TRBJ2-7; D might be TRBD1 (6 bases). The V end was cut by 3 bases, the J end by 2 bases, with 20 bases between. This CDR3 is built from 17 residues. In germline, CDR1 is KGHSH, CDR2 LQKENI. Written as DNA, the CDR3 is TGTGCCAGCTCACCGATACGACAGGACCGTCCTCCCTACGAGCAGTACTTC. Translated, it gives CASSPIRQDRPPYEQYF.

The rearrangement uses TRBV6-5 and TRBJ2-2; D uncertain. V lost 5 bases, J lost 1 base, and 8 bases lay in between. CDR1 and CDR2 from the germline V gene are MNHEY and SVGAGI. This CDR3 has 14 residues. CDR3 loop: CASSQAMNTGELFF. In DNA, the CDR3 is TGTGCCAGCAGTCAGGCGATGAACACCGGGGAGCTGTTTTTT.

The rearrangement links TRBV4-1 to TRBJ2-3, with a weak D call TRBD1 (6 bases). The CDR3 is made up of 14 amino acids. Trimming took 4 bases from V and 0 from J, leaving 8 bases between them. Germline assignment: CDR1 MGHRA and CDR2 YSYEKL. CDR3 in amino acids: CASSRTASTDTQYF. CDR3 DNA: TGCGCCAGCAGCCGGACAGCAAGCACAGATACGCAGTATTTT.

The J gene is TRBJ2-3, the V gene TRBV5-1; D possibly corresponds to TRBD2 (5 bases). V was cut by 3 bases and J by 2 bases, with 13 bases left in between. This CDR3 comprises 15 residues. Per germline, CDR1 SGHRS and CDR2 YFSETQ. CDR3 sequence reads: CASSSRLSSTDTQYF. The CDR3 region has the DNA TGCGCCAGCAGCTCGCGACTATCATCCACAGATACGCAGTATTTT.